A selection of T cell receptor beta chains follows, all from one sample in a study of OX40 agonist ivuxolimab in advanced cancers. Some clones are missing from TCRdb's copy, which holds only in-frame ones; the method was immunoSEQ multiplex PCR. The sample records over 13,000 clones, just over 70% being singletons. Here the sequenced sample was CD4+ or CD8+ T cells sorted from blood, taken in a trial of the OX40 agonist ivuxolimab. These TCRs come from an adult with an advanced solid tumor such as melanoma, head and neck, liver or kidney cancer. CDR3s leave out the opening cysteine and the closing phenylalanine or tryptophan. Fields, in order: CDR3 protein, V gene, clone size. Some rows mark clone size as missing; the rest say once, few, many or name a class of expanded clone.

CDR3aa: ASSSGGGYNEQF; v_gene: TRBV11-1; abundance: .
CDR3aa: ASSLTYEQY; v_gene: TRBV7-9; abundance: once
CDR3aa: ASSSLADSVYEQY; v_gene: TRBV11-1; abundance: .
CDR3aa: ASSPSGGASEKLF; v_gene: TRBV4-1; abundance: .
CDR3aa: ASSLEAGGEQY; v_gene: TRBV7-6; abundance: .
CDR3aa: ASSISGTSYEQY; v_gene: TRBV27; abundance: once
CDR3aa: ASSLEGSQETQY; v_gene: TRBV5-1; abundance: .
CDR3aa: ASSGDAGTEGETQY; v_gene: TRBV9; abundance: .
CDR3aa: ASSLWVGSSYEQY; v_gene: TRBV7-9; abundance: .
CDR3aa: ASSRQVYNEQF; v_gene: TRBV6-5; abundance: .
CDR3aa: ASRPQGGGQPQH; v_gene: TRBV27; abundance: .
CDR3aa: ASSFSGRSYNEQF; v_gene: TRBV5-4; abundance: few
CDR3aa: ASSYWGQGANEKLF; v_gene: TRBV6-6; abundance: few
CDR3aa: ASSLDAPGGVGTDTQY; v_gene: TRBV5-1; abundance: .
CDR3aa: ASSAGLGGTYEQY; v_gene: TRBV7-8; abundance: medium-sized
CDR3aa: ASSQGAGLDNEQF; v_gene: TRBV4-1; abundance: .
CDR3aa: ANSNPGTGELF; v_gene: TRBV4-2; abundance: .
CDR3aa: ASSLVLAGYNEQF; v_gene: TRBV9; abundance: .
CDR3aa: ASTPRTPSRGTEAF; v_gene: TRBV19; abundance: .
CDR3aa: ASSLLNTGELF; v_gene: TRBV27; abundance: .
CDR3aa: ASSMAFGGMHYEQY; v_gene: TRBV19; abundance: .
CDR3aa: ASSLEGDPYEQY; v_gene: TRBV11-2; abundance: .
CDR3aa: ASGRTGYNEQF; v_gene: TRBV6-1; abundance: .
CDR3aa: ASSRAGGGYEQY; v_gene: TRBV7-9; abundance: .
CDR3aa: ASSPESGRSYEQY; v_gene: TRBV5-1; abundance: .
CDR3aa: ASSPGTGLMNTEAF; v_gene: TRBV13; abundance: once
CDR3aa: AIGDRLL; v_gene: TRBV10-3; abundance: .
CDR3aa: ASSLAGRKGEQF; v_gene: TRBV13; abundance: few
CDR3aa: ASSIVGSSSYEQY; v_gene: TRBV19; abundance: .
CDR3aa: ASSPDSYYGYT; v_gene: TRBV12-1; abundance: .